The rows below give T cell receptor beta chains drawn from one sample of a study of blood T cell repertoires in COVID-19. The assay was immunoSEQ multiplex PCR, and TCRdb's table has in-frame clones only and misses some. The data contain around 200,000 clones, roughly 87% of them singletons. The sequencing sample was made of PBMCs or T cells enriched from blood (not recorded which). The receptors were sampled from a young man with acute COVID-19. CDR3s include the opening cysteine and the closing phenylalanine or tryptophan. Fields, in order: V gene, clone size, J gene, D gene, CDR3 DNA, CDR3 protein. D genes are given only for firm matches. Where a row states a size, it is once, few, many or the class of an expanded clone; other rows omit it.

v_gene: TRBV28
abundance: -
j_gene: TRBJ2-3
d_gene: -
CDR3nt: TGTGCCACCGCCGAGACAGGTCACACAGATACGCAGTATTTT
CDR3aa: CATAETGHTDTQYF

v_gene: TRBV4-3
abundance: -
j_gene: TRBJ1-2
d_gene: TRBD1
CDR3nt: TGCGCCAGCAGCCAAGACAGACAGGGAGATTATGGCTACACCTTC
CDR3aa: CASSQDRQGDYGYTF

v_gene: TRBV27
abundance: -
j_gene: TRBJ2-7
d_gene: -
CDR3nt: TGTGCCAGCAGTTTATCCTGGCCCTCGGGCGAGCAGTACTTC
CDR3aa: CASSLSWPSGEQYF

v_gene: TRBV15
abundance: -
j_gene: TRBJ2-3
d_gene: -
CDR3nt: TGTGCCACCAGCCCGACTCTGGGTGGCACAGATACGCAGTATTTT
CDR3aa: CATSPTLGGTDTQYF

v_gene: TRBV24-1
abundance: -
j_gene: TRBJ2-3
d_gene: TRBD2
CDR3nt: TGTGCCACCAGTGACTTCAGGACTAGCGGGAGTCCAGATACGCAGTATTTT
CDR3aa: CATSDFRTSGSPDTQYF

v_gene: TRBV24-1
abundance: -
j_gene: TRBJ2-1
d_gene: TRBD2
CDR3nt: TGTGCCACCAAGAACCCTAGCGGGACGACGAGTGAGCAGTTCTTC
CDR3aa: CATKNPSGTTSEQFF

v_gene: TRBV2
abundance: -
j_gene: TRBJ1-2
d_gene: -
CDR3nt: TGTGCCAGCAGTGAAACAGGAAACTATGGCTACACCTTC
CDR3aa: CASSETGNYGYTF

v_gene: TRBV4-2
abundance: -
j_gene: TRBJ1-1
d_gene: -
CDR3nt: TGTGCCAGCAGCCAAGTCGGGACTTACACTGAAGCTTTCTTT
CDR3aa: CASSQVGTYTEAFF

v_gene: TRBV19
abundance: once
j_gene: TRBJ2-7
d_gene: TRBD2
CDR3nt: TGTGCCAGTAGACCAACAGGGACTAGCGGGAGCGGTATCGACGAGCAGTACTTC
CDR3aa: CASRPTGTSGSGIDEQYF

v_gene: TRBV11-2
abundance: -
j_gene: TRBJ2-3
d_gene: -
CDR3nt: TGTGCCAGCAGCCCCACTACCCGCACAGATACGCAGTATTTT
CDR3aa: CASSPTTRTDTQYF

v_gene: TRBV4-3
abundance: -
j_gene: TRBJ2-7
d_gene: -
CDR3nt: TGCGCCAGCAGCCAAGAAAGGTTCGGACAGCACGAGCAGTACTTC
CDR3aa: CASSQERFGQHEQYF

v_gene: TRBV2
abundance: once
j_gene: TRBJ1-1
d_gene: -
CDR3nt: TGTGCCAGCAGTGAGGGGAGTGAAGCTTTCTTT
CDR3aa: CASSEGSEAFF

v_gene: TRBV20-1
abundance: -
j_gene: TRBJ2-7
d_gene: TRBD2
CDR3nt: TGCAGTGCTAATGAGGCGGGAGACCGGTCCCTTGACGAGCAGTACTTC
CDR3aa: CSANEAGDRSLDEQYF

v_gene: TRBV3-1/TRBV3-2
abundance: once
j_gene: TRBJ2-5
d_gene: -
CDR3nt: TGTGCCAGCAGCCGAAAAGGCGGAGAGACCCAGTACTTC
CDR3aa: CASSRKGGETQYF

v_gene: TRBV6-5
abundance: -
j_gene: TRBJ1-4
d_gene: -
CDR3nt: TGTGCCAGCAGTTACCGGACGGGGGTAGAAGAAAAACTGTTTTTT
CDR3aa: CASSYRTGVEEKLFF

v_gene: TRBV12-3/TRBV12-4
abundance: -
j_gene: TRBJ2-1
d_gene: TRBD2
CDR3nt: TGTGCCAGCAGACTAGCGGGACACAATGAGCAGTTCTTC
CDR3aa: CASRLAGHNEQFF

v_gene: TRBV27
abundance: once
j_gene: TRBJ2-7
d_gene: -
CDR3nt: TGTGCCAGCAGTTTAGGTTTTAGTGGAGTCTCCGAGCAGTACTTC
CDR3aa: CASSLGFSGVSEQYF

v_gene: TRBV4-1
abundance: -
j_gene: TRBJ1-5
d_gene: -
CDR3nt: TGCGCCAGCAGCCAAGATGTAGGGGCAACTCAGCCCCAGCATTTT
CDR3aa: CASSQDVGATQPQHF

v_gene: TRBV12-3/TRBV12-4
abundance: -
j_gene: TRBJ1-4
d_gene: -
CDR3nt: TGTGCCAGCAGTTTAGCGAGGATGGAAAAACTGTTTTTT
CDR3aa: CASSLARMEKLFF

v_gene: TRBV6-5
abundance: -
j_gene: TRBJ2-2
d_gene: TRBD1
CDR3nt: TGTGCCAGCAGTTATACAGGGGTTACCGGGGAGCTGTTTTTT
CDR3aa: CASSYTGVTGELFF

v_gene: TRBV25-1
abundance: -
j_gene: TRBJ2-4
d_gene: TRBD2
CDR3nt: TGTGCCAGCAGTGAACCCCGACTAGCGGGAGGCTCCAAAAACATTCAGTACTTC
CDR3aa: CASSEPRLAGGSKNIQYF

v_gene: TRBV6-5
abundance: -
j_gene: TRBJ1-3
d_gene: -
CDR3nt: TGTGCCAGCAGAACCGAGTCTGGAAACACCATATATTTT
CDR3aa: CASRTESGNTIYF

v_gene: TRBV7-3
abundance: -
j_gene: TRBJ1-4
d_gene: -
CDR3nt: TGTGCCAGCAGCTTACAGGGGGAAAAACTGTTTTTT
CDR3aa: CASSLQGEKLFF

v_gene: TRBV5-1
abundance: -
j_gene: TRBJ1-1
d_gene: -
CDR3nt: TGCGCCAGCAGCGCGAAGGGGGGGGTCCTCTCTGAAGCTTTCTTT
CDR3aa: CASSAKGGVLSEAFF

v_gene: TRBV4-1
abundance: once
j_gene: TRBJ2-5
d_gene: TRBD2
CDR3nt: TGCGCCAGCAGCCCAGCAAAGCGGGGTAACCAAGAGACCCAGTACTTC
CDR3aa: CASSPAKRGNQETQYF

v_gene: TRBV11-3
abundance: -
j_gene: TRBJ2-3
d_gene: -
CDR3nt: TGTGCCAGCAGCCCCGAGAGCTCGGATACGCAGTATTTT
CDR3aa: CASSPESSDTQYF

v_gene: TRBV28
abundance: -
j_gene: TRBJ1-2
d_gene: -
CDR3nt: TGTGCCAGCAGTTTAGAGGCAGGGTCGGGTGGCTACACCTTC
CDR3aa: CASSLEAGSGGYTF

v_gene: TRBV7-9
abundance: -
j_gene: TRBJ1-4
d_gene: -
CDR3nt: TGTGCCAGCAGCTTTAGGCAGCGCGGTGAAAAACTGTTTTTT
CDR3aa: CASSFRQRGEKLFF

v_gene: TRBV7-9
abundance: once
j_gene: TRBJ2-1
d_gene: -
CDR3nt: TGTGCCAGCCGGAACTATCCCTACAATGAGCAGTTCTTC
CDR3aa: CASRNYPYNEQFF

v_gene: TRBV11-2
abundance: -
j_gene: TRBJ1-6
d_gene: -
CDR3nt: TGTGCCAGCAGCTTAGGGCTAGTTAATTCACCCCTCCACTTT
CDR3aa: CASSLGLVNSPLHF

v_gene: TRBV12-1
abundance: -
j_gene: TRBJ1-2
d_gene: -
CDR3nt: TGTGCCAGCACCCTCCGAAAATCGGAGTTCTATGGCTACACCTTC
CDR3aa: CASTLRKSEFYGYTF

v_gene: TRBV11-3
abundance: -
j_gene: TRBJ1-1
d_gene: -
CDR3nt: TGTGCCAGCAGCCCCCGAGGAGCGAACACTGAAGCTTTCTTT
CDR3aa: CASSPRGANTEAFF

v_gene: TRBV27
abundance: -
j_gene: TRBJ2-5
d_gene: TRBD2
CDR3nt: TGTGCCAGCTCCGGACTAGCGGCCCAAGAGACCCAGTACTTC
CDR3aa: CASSGLAAQETQYF